This T cell receptor (beta chain) appears in the sequencing data of a study of T cells in Graves' hyperthyroidism and ophthalmopathy. Study-level findings and limits: Most expanded thyroid clonotypes above 0.001 also appeared in blood.

This CDR3 is 15 amino acids long. The ends lost 2 bases at V and 5 bases at J; junction bases unmatched: 3. CDR1 is MNHEY and CDR2 is SVGAGI in the germline V gene. Many counts were recorded for this clonotype. What it binds is not known. The investigators amplified TCR beta CDR3 regions from RNA transcripts. HTBI primers were the set used in a first-round RT-PCR of the TCR CDR3. TCRdb reprocessed the multiplex PCR reads via MiXCR and lists one record per CDR3 protein. The data show about 380,000 distinct CDR3 sequences, with 11% to 15% seen just once and roughly 9.6% held by the top ten. Patients aged 18 to 65 had newly diagnosed hyperthyroidism lasting under 2 months.

The receptor's source is a woman in her sixties with Graves' hyperthyroidism. The sample comprised blood. This chain joins TRBV6-5 and TRBJ2-1; 10 bases line up with TRBD2. The CDR3 DNA sequence: TGTGCCAGCAGTTACGGACTAGCGGATAACAATGAGCAGTTCTTC. Its protein is CASSYGLADNNEQFF.